This T cell receptor beta chain was sequenced in a study of vaccination and CD4 T cells after COVID-19. Overall study context: For a few convalescent patients, sampling occurred both at day 14 and at days 161 to 241 after vaccination.

A note on this clonotype: Its antigen remains unidentified.

Sequenced with the Oncomine TCR Beta short-read assay was DNA taken from cultured CD4+ T cells. One entry per CDR3 protein results from TCRdb running MiXCR on the PCR reads. The table lists around 26,000 distinct CDR3 sequences, approximately 41% of them singletons. Time point indicated: late sampling 161 to 241 days after vaccination in a few convalescent patients. Noted treatment: roughly ten-day PBMC culture with coronavirus spike peptide pools or control peptides (ViraFEST assay). In the ViraFEST assay, peptide-pool expansion preceded TCR sequencing of expanded clonotypes. This CDR3 is 17 amino acids long. CDR1 is SEHNR and CDR2 is FQNEAQ in the germline V gene (reference sequence). J lost 0 bases, V lost 5 bases, and 6 bases had no gene match.

Sequencing used CD4+ T cells from blood, cultured in vitro, obtained about 7 months after SARS-CoV-2 vaccination. The rearrangement joins TRBV7-9 to TRBJ2-6; TRBD2 aligns across 8 bases. This sequence originates from a human donor who had recovered from COVID-19. CDR3 protein: CASSLSGASSGANVLTF. The CDR3 DNA follows: TGTGCCAGCAGCCTTAGCGGGGCCAGCTCTGGGGCCAACGTCCTGACTTTC.